This is a list of T cell receptor beta chains from one sample in a study of blood T cell repertoires in COVID-19. Using immunoSEQ multiplex PCR, the repertoire was profiled, and TCRdb retains in-frame clones only, with some absent. This table has about 350,000 clones, roughly 89% appearing once. The specimen sequenced was peripheral blood. These receptor sequences come from a woman in her sixties or seventies with COVID-19, enrolled during active disease. Both conserved end residues are part of each CDR3. Each record gives: J gene, V gene, D gene, clone size, CDR3 protein, CDR3 DNA. D genes are given only for firm matches. Where a row states a size, it is once, few, many or the class of an expanded clone; other rows omit it.

TRBJ1-2,TRBV19,NA,NA,CASSEGVENYGYTF,TGTGCCAGTAGTGAGGGGGTGGAAAACTATGGCTACACCTTC
TRBJ2-1,TRBV7-9,TRBD1,NA,CASSLVPGTGKYNEQFF,TGTGCCAGCAGCTTAGTCCCCGGGACAGGAAAATACAATGAGCAGTTCTTC
TRBJ2-1,TRBV7-8,TRBD1,NA,CASSLRDRNSYNEQFF,TGTGCCAGCAGCCTACGGGACAGGAACTCCTACAATGAGCAGTTCTTC
TRBJ1-1,TRBV5-1,TRBD1,NA,CASSTGQGGEAFF,TGCGCCAGCAGCACCGGACAGGGCGGTGAAGCTTTCTTT
TRBJ1-5,TRBV4-1,NA,NA,CASTRQPRENQPQHF,TGCGCCAGCACCCGTCAACCGAGGGAAAATCAGCCCCAGCATTTT
TRBJ2-3,TRBV7-8,TRBD2,NA,CASSSPNTSGLEDTQYF,TGTGCCAGCAGCTCCCCGAATACTAGCGGATTGGAGGATACGCAGTATTTT
TRBJ2-5,TRBV21-1,NA,NA,CASSKETWVGQERTQYF,TGTGCCAGCAGCAAAGAAACGTGGGTTGGACAGGAAAGGACCCAGTACTTC
TRBJ1-3,TRBV2,TRBD1,NA,CASDGQGPSSGNTIYF,TGTGCCAGCGACGGACAGGGCCCATCTTCTGGAAACACCATATATTTT
TRBJ1-5,TRBV7-9,TRBD1,NA,CASSWSQGENQPQHF,TGTGCCAGCAGCTGGTCACAGGGGGAAAATCAGCCCCAGCATTTT
TRBJ1-4,TRBV18,TRBD1,NA,CASSPVQDRVLMNLEKLFF,TGTGCCAGCTCACCGGTTCAGGACAGGGTTTTAATGAACCTTGAAAAACTGTTTTTT
TRBJ1-5,TRBV6-5,NA,NA,CASSYRGNQPQHF,TGTGCCAGCAGTTATAGGGGGAATCAGCCCCAGCATTTT
TRBJ1-1,TRBV24-1,TRBD1,once,CATSDLPVQGQGDTEAFF,TGTGCCACCAGTGATTTGCCAGTTCAGGGACAGGGGGACACTGAAGCTTTCTTT
TRBJ1-1,TRBV30,NA,NA,CAWSPGVWRQGRLEAFF,TGTGCCTGGAGCCCGGGAGTGTGGAGGCAGGGACGTTTGGAAGCTTTCTTT
TRBJ1-2,TRBV20-1,NA,NA,CSAIANYGYTF,TGCAGTGCTATCGCTAACTATGGCTACACCTTC
TRBJ1-1,TRBV19,NA,NA,CASSIGRGNEAFF,TGTGCCAGTAGTATTGGCAGGGGCAATGAAGCTTTCTTT
TRBJ1-6,TRBV4-1,NA,once,CASSQGGSYNSPLHF,TGCGCCAGCAGCCAGGGGGGCTCCTATAATTCACCCCTCCACTTT
TRBJ1-4,TRBV11-2,NA,NA,CASSYASGNEKLFF,TGTGCCAGCAGCTACGCGTCGGGTAATGAAAAACTGTTTTTT
TRBJ2-7,TRBV7-2,NA,NA,CASSSNRSSRYNEQYF,TGTGCCAGCAGCTCAAACCGTAGCTCGAGGTACAACGAGCAGTACTTC
TRBJ1-2,TRBV6-1,NA,NA,CASSEGQGPNYGYTF,TGTGCCAGCAGTGAAGGGCAGGGCCCTAACTATGGCTACACCTTC
TRBJ2-1,TRBV7-6,TRBD1,NA,CASSYGRGYNEQFF,TGTGCCAGCAGCTACGGCAGGGGGTACAATGAGCAGTTCTTC
TRBJ1-2,TRBV6-1,NA,NA,CASSERGRPGYTF,TGTGCCAGCAGTGAGAGAGGTAGGCCCGGCTACACCTTC
TRBJ2-7,TRBV30,TRBD1,NA,CAWARTGVYEQYF,TGTGCCTGGGCCCGGACAGGGGTCTACGAGCAGTACTTC
TRBJ2-5,TRBV7-6,TRBD1,NA,CASSLGPGGRETQYF,TGTGCCAGCAGCTTAGGACCAGGGGGAAGAGAGACCCAGTACTTC
TRBJ2-1,TRBV5-1,TRBD2,few,CASRPPGLVHINNEQFF,TGCGCCAGCAGGCCACCGGGACTAGTGCACATCAACAATGAGCAGTTCTTC
TRBJ2-7,TRBV27,TRBD1,NA,CASSFNPGTATYEQYF,TGTGCCAGCAGTTTTAATCCCGGGACAGCTACCTACGAGCAGTACTTC